This T cell receptor beta chain was documented in a study of PD-1 blockade in classical Hodgkin lymphoma. The CDR3 is 15 amino acids. The germline V gene has CDR1 SQVTM and CDR2 ANQGSEA. Trimming removed 0 bases at V and 8 bases at J, with 16 bases between. General study findings and limits: Unlike CD8+ TCR diversity, which did not rise significantly by C4D1, CD4+ TCR diversity did. The repertoire differences lack a defined cause, possibly disease activity or prior therapy. TCR diversity at baseline was reported to be reduced in newly diagnosed patients relative to healthy donors.

Every patient experienced relapse after autologous stem cell transplantation, and brentuximab vedotin exposure varied. Data came from immunoSEQ multiplex PCR; TCRdb stores just in-frame clones and leaves some out. This repertoire shows around 19,000 clones, roughly 75% found once; its top ten account for roughly a quarter. A note on this clone: Its antigen remains unidentified.

The V and J genes are TRBV29-1 and TRBJ2-2, with D perhaps TRBD2 (5 bases). The sequences come from peripheral blood mononuclear cells (PBMCs), collected before the second cycle of nivolumab. The sequence was collected from a human donor with classical Hodgkin lymphoma. CDR3 DNA: TGCAGCGTTGAAGAGGGGAAATCCACGGGAGGGGAGCTGTTTTTT. Its protein is CSVEEGKSTGGELFF.